These 20 T cell receptor beta chains came from one sample sequenced in a study of blood T cell repertoires in COVID-19. Profiled with immunoSEQ multiplex PCR; TCRdb holds only in-frame clones, not every one. The top ten clones hold roughly 2% of a sample with about 55,000 clones, roughly 87% of them seen once. Sequencing was done on a sample of peripheral blood. The source of these receptors is a woman aged 55-70 years with acute or convalescent COVID-19.

The chain uses TRBV6-1 and TRBJ2-7; no definite D call. Deletions cut 2 bases from V and 0 bases from J, with 11 bases between. This CDR3 spans 15 amino acids. Germline CDR1 MNHNS, CDR2 SASEGT. The CDR3 here is CASSEPVHSSYEQYF. DNA for the CDR3: TGTGCCAGCAGTGAACCTGTACACAGCTCCTACGAGCAGTACTTC.

The chain carries TRBV5-1 and TRBJ2-2; a possible D gene is TRBD1 (8 bases). The CDR3 runs 18 residues. V was pared by 3 bases and J by 0 bases, with 18 bases between. CDR1 is SGHRS, CDR2 YFSETQ, per germline. The CDR3 protein is CASSWTHRGGANTGELFF. CDR3 DNA: TGCGCCAGCAGCTGGACTCACAGGGGGGGAGCGAACACCGGGGAGCTGTTTTTT.

V is TRBV5-4 and J is TRBJ1-2; D is unclear. V was shortened by 1 base and J by 6 bases, with 16 bases between the two germline ends. CDR3 length equals 15 residues. CDR1 is SGHNT, CDR2 YYREEE, per germline (reference sequence). CDR3 nucleotide sequence: TGTGCCAGCAGCTTGAATTTTGTGCTTACTAATGGCTACACCTTC. This encodes CASSLNFVLTNGYTF.

The V gene is TRBV11-2, the J gene TRBJ2-6; perhaps TRBD2 as D (6 bases). Per germline, CDR1 SGHAT and CDR2 FQNNGV. Trimming removed 3 bases at V and 1 base at J, with 10 bases between. The CDR3 runs 16 residues. As DNA, the CDR3 is TGTGCCAGCAGCTTGGTGCGGGGTTCTGGGGCCAACGTCCTGACTTTC. It encodes CASSLVRGSGANVLTF.

This chain joins TRBV19 and TRBJ1-6; TRBD1 is a possible D gene (5 bases). The V end was cut by 9 bases, the J end by 7 bases, with 13 bases between. Germline values: CDR1 LNHDA, CDR2 SQIVND (reference sequence). The CDR3 totals 13 residues. The DNA of the CDR3 is TGTGCCAGCCACGGGACTTACAATTCACCCCTCCACTTT. It specifies CASHGTYNSPLHF.

V is TRBV4-1 and J is TRBJ2-5; 10 nucleotides agree with TRBD2. The CDR3 contains 17 residues. Per germline, CDR1 MGHRA and CDR2 YSYEKL. Trimming took 3 bases from V and 4 from J; bases not matched to a gene: 11. Here the CDR3 reads CASSQTLPTSGLETQYF. The CDR3 DNA reads TGCGCCAGCAGCCAGACCCTCCCGACTAGCGGGTTAGAGACCCAGTACTTC.

The rearrangement uses TRBV28 and TRBJ1-5; D perhaps matches TRBD1 (6 bases). There are 17 residues in the CDR3. Per germline, CDR1 MDHEN and CDR2 SYDVKM. The V and J ends lost 4 bases and 1 base respectively, with 17 bases between them. This CDR3 is CASSSIDRTLSNQPQHF. CDR3 DNA: TGTGCCAGCAGTTCGATCGACAGGACTTTAAGCAATCAGCCCCAGCATTTT.

This chain uses TRBV6-5 with TRBJ2-7; 8 bases agree with TRBD1. This CDR3 region has 12 residues. Trimming took 10 bases from V and 6 from J; bases not matched to a gene: 8. From germline, CDR1 is MNHEY and CDR2 SVGAGI. Here the CDR3 DNA reads TGTGCCACCGGAGGACAGGGCCCCGAGCAGTACTTC. Translated, it gives CATGGQGPEQYF.

J is TRBJ2-1 and V is TRBV2; 13 bases fit TRBD2. The CDR3 spans 21 residues. Germline V gene lookup returns CDR1 SNHLY and CDR2 FYNNEI. V shed 9 bases and J 4 bases; nucleotides not matched to a gene: 24. CDR3 loop: CARDQGAQGLGLAGPYNEQFF. The CDR3 DNA sequence: TGTGCCAGAGATCAGGGGGCGCAGGGTCTGGGACTAGCGGGGCCTTACAATGAGCAGTTCTTC.

This chain joins TRBV28 and TRBJ2-1; 9 nucleotides line up with TRBD2. This CDR3 contains 12 residues. The V segment lost 3 bases and the J segment 10 bases; nucleotides outside the gene matches: 1. Germline-derived CDR1 and CDR2 are MDHEN and SYDVKM. CDR3 coding DNA: TGTGCCAGCAGTTTTGGACTAGCGGAGCAGTTCTTC. It encodes CASSFGLAEQFF.

The rearrangement links TRBV19 to TRBJ1-2; 11 bases fit TRBD1. The CDR3 spans 15 residues. J lost 6 bases, V lost 0 bases, and 3 bases had no gene match. Per germline, CDR1 LNHDA and CDR2 SQIVND (reference sequence). The CDR3 nucleotides are TGTGCCAGTAGTATAGACGGACAGGGGGCGGATGGCTACACCTTC. Translated, it gives CASSIDGQGADGYTF.

In this sample, this clone turned up once. The chain carries TRBV28 and TRBJ1-5; TRBD1 is a possible D gene (5 bases). V shed 4 bases and J shed 7 bases, with 14 bases lying between them. Germline lookup yields CDR1 MDHEN and CDR2 SYDVKM. CDR3 length equals 14 residues. The CDR3 loop reads CASSSGGSRQPQHF. The CDR3 DNA reads as TGTGCCAGCAGTTCTGGGGGGTCCAGGCAGCCCCAGCATTTT.

The gene calls are TRBV19 and TRBJ1-3; TRBD1 is a possible D gene (5 bases). V was pared by 6 bases and J by 0 bases, with 18 bases between. Germline V gene sequence: CDR1 LNHDA, CDR2 SQIVND (reference sequence). The CDR3 runs to 17 residues. Here the CDR3 reads CASSETASRFSGNTIYF. CDR3 DNA: TGTGCCAGTAGCGAGACAGCGTCAAGGTTCTCTGGAAACACCATATATTTT.

The rearrangement joins TRBV19 to TRBJ1-2, with TRBD1 matching over 9 bases. Germline-derived CDR1 and CDR2 are LNHDA and SQIVND (reference sequence). The CDR3 length is 14 residues. V lost 3 bases and J lost 4; bases outside the gene matches: 3. The CDR3, as DNA: TGTGCCAGTAGTATTGGGACAGGGATCTATGGCTACACCTTC. This gives the protein CASSIGTGIYGYTF.

The chain recombines TRBV27 with TRBJ2-7; 8 bases line up with TRBD1. The CDR3 runs 15 residues. CDR1 MNHEY and CDR2 SMNVEV come from the germline V gene (reference sequence). V gave up 2 bases and J gave up 4 bases; unmatched junction bases: 7. CDR3 DNA: TGTGCCAGCAGTTTAAAGCCAGGGGGCTTATACGAGCAGTACTTC. This sequence encodes CASSLKPGGLYEQYF.

The chain links TRBV6-4 to TRBJ1-6, with 8 bases that match TRBD1. The ends lost 0 bases at V and 0 bases at J; junction bases unmatched: 16. Germline-derived CDR1 and CDR2 are MRHNA and SNTAGT. This CDR3 is 22 amino acids long. CDR3 sequence: CASSDSWGDRPGNCSYNSPLHF. The CDR3 DNA reads TGTGCCAGCAGTGACTCGTGGGGGGACAGGCCGGGGAACTGCTCCTATAATTCACCCCTCCACTTT.

This clone was seen a few times. The chain recombines TRBV19 with TRBJ1-5; 8 positions match TRBD1. Germline loops: CDR1 LNHDA, CDR2 SQIVND (reference sequence). V lost 6 bases, J lost 0 bases, and 4 bases stayed unmatched. CDR3 length equals 15 residues. The CDR3, as DNA: TGTGCCAGTAGCAGGGGACAGGATAGCAATCAGCCCCAGCATTTT. Its protein is CASSRGQDSNQPQHF.

CDR3 nucleotide sequence: TGTGCTAGTGGTTTGGCAAGGGGGACAGGTCGGAACACCGGGGAGCTGTTTTTT. Its translation is CASGLARGTGRNTGELFF. The genes are TRBV12-5 and TRBJ2-2, with 8 bases fitting TRBD1. Germline trimming cut 1 base from V and 1 base from J; bases unmatched to any gene: 8. This CDR3 region has 18 residues. Germline values: CDR1 LGHNT, CDR2 FRNRAP.

This clone has only one observation. The rearrangement joins TRBV20-1 to TRBJ2-7; no clear D gene. The V end lost 1 base, the J end lost 4 bases, and 5 bases lay between the germline ends. Germline V gene sequence: CDR1 DFQATT, CDR2 SNEGSKA (reference sequence). The CDR3 length is 11 residues. The CDR3 DNA reads as TGCAGTGCTAGAGGAGGTTACGAGCAGTACTTC. Translating it yields CSARGGYEQYF.

This clone was seen just once. V is TRBV9 and J is TRBJ2-3, with 12 bases that match TRBD2. V trimming: 4 bases; J trimming: 6 bases; junction bases outside the gene matches: 6. Per germline, CDR1 SGDLS and CDR2 YYNGEE. The CDR3 extends over 15 amino acids. For the CDR3, the DNA is TGTGCCAGCAGCCGGACTAGCGGGGAATGGGATACGCAGTATTTT. Amino acid sequence: CASSRTSGEWDTQYF. The full variable domain, completed using reference TRBV9 and TRBJ2-3, is DSGVTQTPKHLITATGQRVTLRCSPRSGDLSVYWYQQSLDQGLQFLIQYYNGEERAKGNILERFSAQQFPDLHSELNLSSLELGDSALYFCASSRTSGEWDTQYFGPGTRLTVL.